This T cell receptor (beta chain) stems from a study of blood T cell repertoires in COVID-19. About the study: Researchers got acute and convalescent COVID-19 samples from the United States, Italy and Spain. The cDNA or gDNA used as material had been derived from T cells, B-cell-depleted T cells, or PBMCs.

Clones were read by immunoSEQ multiplex PCR, and TCRdb kept only the in-frame ones, dropping some. The repertoire has fewer than 70,000 clones, more than 75% of them found once; the top ten carry roughly 8%. Trimming removed 1 base from V and 4 bases from J; junction bases left unmatched: 3. The germline gives CDR1 SGHAT, CDR2 FQDESV (reference sequence). The CDR3 covers 14 residues. This clonotype originated in a middle-aged man with active COVID-19. J is TRBJ1-2 and V is TRBV11-1, with 7 positions matching TRBD1. Material: peripheral blood. CDR3 in DNA: TGTGCCAGCAGCTTAGGGGGACAGTCCTATGGCTACACCTTC. This sequence encodes CASSLGGQSYGYTF.